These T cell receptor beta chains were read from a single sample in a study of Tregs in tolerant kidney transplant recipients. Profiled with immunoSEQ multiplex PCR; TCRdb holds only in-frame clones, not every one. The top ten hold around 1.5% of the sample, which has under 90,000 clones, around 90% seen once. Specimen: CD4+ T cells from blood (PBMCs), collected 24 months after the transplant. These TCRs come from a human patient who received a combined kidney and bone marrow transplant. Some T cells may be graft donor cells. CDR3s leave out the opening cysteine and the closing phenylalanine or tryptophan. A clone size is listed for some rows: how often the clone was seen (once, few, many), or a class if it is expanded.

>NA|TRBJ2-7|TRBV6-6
ASSPTGGSYEQY
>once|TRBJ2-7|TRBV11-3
ASSFEHDTSYEQY
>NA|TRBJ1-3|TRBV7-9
ASSLGGDGNTIY
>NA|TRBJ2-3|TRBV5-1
ASSYDLAGANTDTQY
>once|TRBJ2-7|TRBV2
ASRGGVSYEQY
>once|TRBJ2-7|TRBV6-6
ASSYSRTGSSYEQY
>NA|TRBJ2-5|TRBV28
ASSSIRQGARETQY
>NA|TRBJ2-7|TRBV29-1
SVGLAGEHYEQY
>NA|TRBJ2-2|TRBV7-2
ASSLIGGGPGELF
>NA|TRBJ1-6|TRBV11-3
ASSFRGYSPLH
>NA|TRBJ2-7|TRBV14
ASSLDRSYEQY
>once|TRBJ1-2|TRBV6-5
ASSPTGYGYT
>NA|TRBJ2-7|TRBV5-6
ASRLMGLTGSYEQY
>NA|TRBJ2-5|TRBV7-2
ASSRQETQY